Following are 20 T cell receptor beta chains from one sample sequenced in a study of identical twins. TCRdb fed the 5' RACE reads into MiXCR, producing one record per CDR3 protein. The sample has about 460,000 distinct CDR3 sequences; 13% to 15% are singletons. These same data were also listed under a study on yellow fever vaccine responses in identical twins.

Specimen: CD4+ T cells sorted from blood. Source of these receptors: a woman between 18 and 30 years old in good health.

This clonotype has only a few counts. The junction and the germline gene differ at one end; a read error may be behind it. The V gene is TRBV4-2, the J gene TRBJ1-2; D possibly corresponds to TRBD1 (5 bases). This CDR3 is 13 amino acids long. CDR1 and CDR2 (germline): LGHNA, YNFKEQ. The CDR3 here is CASSQVREGGYTF. The DNA for the CDR3 is TGTGCCAGCAGTCAAGTCAGGGAAGGCGGCTACACCTTC.

This clonotype was counted ten times or more. DNA of the CDR3: TGTGCCAGCGCGGGATTAGGTCAGCCCCAGCATTTT. It is translated as CASAGLGQPQHF. The chain joins TRBV7-8 to TRBJ1-5; D is undetermined. The CDR3 consists of 12 residues. Trimming shortened V by 8 bases and J by 6 bases, and 11 bases separated the two germline ends. Germline values: CDR1 SGHVS, CDR2 FQNEAQ.

The V gene is TRBV7-2, the J gene TRBJ2-3, with unresolved D. This CDR3 comprises 13 residues. V lost 4 bases and J lost 6, with 11 bases in between. Germline V gives CDR1 SGHTA, CDR2 FQGNSA. This CDR3 reads CASSSPQFDTQYF. The CDR3 DNA is TGTGCCAGCAGCTCCCCCCAATTCGATACGCAGTATTTT.

This clonotype was seen a few times. V usage is TRBV9 and J usage is TRBJ2-7; 11 nucleotides match TRBD2. The germline gives CDR1 SGDLS, CDR2 YYNGEE. The CDR3 is made up of 15 amino acids. The ends lost 4 bases at V and 4 bases at J; junction bases unmatched: 7. CDR3 sequence (DNA): TGTGCCAGCAGCCCGCGACTAGCGGGGATGTACGAGCAGTACTTC. It specifies CASSPRLAGMYEQYF.

This clonotype was observed a handful of times. The chain is built from TRBV4-1 and TRBJ2-7, with unresolved D. The CDR3 contains 13 residues. Germline CDR1 MGHRA, CDR2 YSYEKL. Trimming removed 4 bases at V and 5 bases at J, with 12 bases between. The CDR3 coding sequence is TGCGCCAGCAGCCTCTCGTCCCTCGACGAGCAGTACTTC. Residues: CASSLSSLDEQYF.

This sequence joins TRBV4-1 and TRBJ2-3; the match to TRBD2 covers 11 bases. J was trimmed by 4 bases and V by 2 bases; bases with no gene match: 11. The CDR3 is made up of 18 amino acids. Per germline, CDR1 MGHRA and CDR2 YSYEKL. CDR3 nucleotides: TGCGCCAGCAGCCAACGAACTCCTCTAGCGGGAGGAGCAGATACGCAGTATTTT. Translating it yields CASSQRTPLAGGADTQYF.

This clonotype showed up just a few times. The chain has TRBV28 and TRBJ1-2; 7 bases are shared with TRBD1. CDR1 is MDHEN, CDR2 SYDVKM, per germline. V dropped 6 bases and J dropped 4; count of bases not matched to a gene: 11. The CDR3 sequence is 15 residues long. This chain's CDR3 is CASRFRDRALYGYTF. The DNA for the CDR3 is TGTGCCAGCAGATTTAGGGACAGAGCCCTCTATGGCTACACCTTC.

This clonotype was seen more than once but under ten times. Here the CDR3 reads CASRGWGDTEAFF. The CDR3 nucleotides are TGTGCCAGCAGGGGCTGGGGCGACACTGAAGCTTTCTTT. The genes are TRBV6-1 and TRBJ1-1; possible D gene TRBD1, 5 bases. The germline V gene has CDR1 MNHNS and CDR2 SASEGT. There are 13 residues in the CDR3. With 6 bases removed from V and 3 bases from J, the gap between germline ends came to 11 bases.

The table lists this clonotype with a few counts. This chain uses TRBV5-1 with TRBJ2-1, with D possibly matching TRBD2 (6 bases). The CDR3 consists of 14 residues. V was clipped by 1 base and J by 6 bases, with 11 bases between them. The germline V gene has CDR1 SGHRS and CDR2 YFSETQ. The CDR3, as DNA: TGCGCCAGCAGCTTGTTCGGTAGCGGCAATGAGCAGTTCTTC. This gives the protein CASSLFGSGNEQFF.

The chain carries TRBV29-1 and TRBJ1-2; D is unclear. CDR1 SQVTM and CDR2 ANQGSEA come from the germline V gene. CDR3 length equals 10 residues. Trimming shortened V by 3 bases and J by 8 bases, and 7 bases separated the two germline ends. The CDR3, as DNA: TGCAGCGTTGAGGGGTCGGGCTACACCTTC. It yields the protein CSVEGSGYTF.

CDR3 bases: TGTGCCACCAGTGGGGCGCGGGAGGTAGGTAATGAGCAGTTCTTC. Translated: CATSGAREVGNEQFF. The chain recombines TRBV24-1 with TRBJ2-1; 8 bases match TRBD2. The V segment lost 5 bases and the J segment 7 bases; nucleotides outside the gene matches: 9. The CDR3 sequence is 15 residues long. Germline CDR1 is KGHDR and CDR2 is SFDVKD.

This clonotype was recorded a few times. J is TRBJ2-7 and V is TRBV29-1; 7 bases are shared with TRBD2. J was trimmed by 0 bases and V by 5 bases; bases with no gene match: 7. The CDR3 contains 14 residues. Germline values: CDR1 SQVTM, CDR2 ANQGSEA. The CDR3 region has the DNA TGCAGCGTTCGTGTGGGGGGGAGCTCCTACGAGCAGTACTTC. Its protein product is CSVRVGGSSYEQYF.

This clonotype was recorded once. This sequence joins TRBV30 and TRBJ2-7; 9 bases agree with TRBD2. Unmatched junction bases numbered 4, after V lost 2 bases and J lost 2 bases. CDR1 and CDR2 (germline): GTSNPN, SVGIG (reference sequence). The CDR3 totals 14 residues. CDR3 in amino acids: CAWSMLAGAYEQYF. Here the CDR3 DNA reads TGTGCCTGGAGTATGTTAGCGGGAGCCTACGAGCAGTACTTC.

This clonotype was picked up a small number of times. The chain carries TRBV10-3 and TRBJ2-1; 8 positions agree with TRBD1. The CDR3 is 15 residues long. Germline trimming cut 2 bases from V and 6 bases from J; bases unmatched to any gene: 6. The germline CDR1 and CDR2 sequences are ENHRY and SYGVKD. DNA for the CDR3: TGTGCCATCAGTGAGCGGGACAGGCGTCTCAATGAGCAGTTCTTC. Its translation: CAISERDRRLNEQFF.

The chain combines TRBV7-2 with TRBJ2-1; perhaps TRBD2 as D (5 bases). Trimming took off 4 bases at V and 7 bases at J, with 17 bases between the two ends. Looked up from germline, CDR1 is SGHTA and CDR2 is FQGNSA. The length of the CDR3 is 15 residues. Here the CDR3 DNA reads TGTGCCAGCAGCTCAGCCGGACTTTCCAAGAATGAGCAGTTCTTC. It codes for CASSSAGLSKNEQFF.

The CDR3 reads CASSSWSADYEQYF. The CDR3 coding sequence is TGTGCCAGCAGCTCCTGGTCGGCAGACTACGAGCAGTACTTC. The J gene is TRBJ2-7, the V gene TRBV5-6; no definite D call. V shed 3 bases and J shed 3 bases, with 13 bases lying between them. The CDR3 is made up of 14 amino acids. The germline V gene has CDR1 SGHDT and CDR2 YYEEEE.

This clonotype was detected many times. The V and J genes are TRBV7-2 and TRBJ2-1, with no clear D. The V gene's germline CDR1 is SGHTA and CDR2 FQGNSA. The CDR3 spans 14 residues. The V end was cut by 1 base, the J end by 5 bases, with 9 bases between. The CDR3 is CASSLVVSNNEQFF. In DNA, the CDR3 is TGTGCCAGCAGCTTAGTCGTCTCAAACAATGAGCAGTTCTTC.

This clonotype has just a few counts. The rearrangement links TRBV5-1 to TRBJ2-3; perhaps TRBD1 as D (5 bases). Per germline, CDR1 SGHRS and CDR2 YFSETQ. This CDR3 contains 15 residues. V shed 4 bases and J shed 2 bases, with 14 bases lying between them. CDR3 residues: CASSPGGAYTDTQYF. CDR3 DNA: TGCGCCAGCAGCCCCGGTGGGGCGTACACAGATACGCAGTATTTT.

The chain employs TRBV6-2 or TRBV6-3 and TRBJ2-5, with D tentatively TRBD1 (6 bases). CDR1 and CDR2 from the germline V gene are MNHEY and SVGEGT. The CDR3 has 14 residues. Trimming pared 3 bases from V and 2 bases from J, leaving 10 bases between. CDR3 in DNA: TGTGCCAGCAGTTATTCGGACAGTCAAGAGACCCAGTACTTC. It translates to CASSYSDSQETQYF.

At least ten counts were recorded for this clonotype. The chain employs TRBV7-6 and TRBJ2-4; D is ambiguous. The ends were cut back, 5 bases at V and 9 bases at J, with 17 bases in the middle. Germline values: CDR1 SGHVS, CDR2 FNYEAQ. This CDR3 comprises 14 residues. The CDR3 reads CASSDDGSFGIQYF. CDR3 sequence (DNA): TGTGCCAGCAGCGACGACGGTAGTTTTGGCATTCAGTACTTC. Full variable domain (remainder filled in from reference TRBV7-6 and TRBJ2-4): GAGVSQSPRYKVTKRGQDVALRCDPISGHVSLYWYRQALGQGPEFLTYFNYEAQQDKSGLPNDRFSAERPEGSISTLTIQRTEQRDSAMYRCASSDDGSFGIQYFGAGTRLSVL.